A selection of T cell receptor beta chains follows, all from one sample in a study of radiotherapy plus CTLA-4 blockade in lung cancer. The repertoire was sequenced with immunoSEQ multiplex PCR; TCRdb's copy has only in-frame clones and lacks some. Of more than 40,000 clones listed, roughly 84% are singletons. Sequences were derived from peripheral blood, sampled from a patient treated with radiotherapy plus ipilimumab. The receptors were sampled from a human donor with non-small cell lung cancer whose response to radiotherapy plus ipilimumab could not be evaluated. Each CDR3 is given with its conserved first and last residue. Fields, in order: clone size, J gene, V gene, D gene, CDR3 protein, CDR3 DNA. The D gene is left open where the match is weak. The size of a clone is reported for some rows only, either as once, few or many, or as a class for expanded clones.

abundance: few; j_gene: TRBJ1-2; v_gene: TRBV5-8; d_gene: NA; CDR3aa: CASNPTFGQYYGYTF; CDR3nt: TGTGCCAGCAACCCCACCTTTGGACAGTACTATGGCTACACCTTC
abundance: NA; j_gene: TRBJ2-5; v_gene: TRBV5-3; d_gene: NA; CDR3aa: CARSQVNQETQYF; CDR3nt: TGTGCCAGAAGCCAGGTAAACCAAGAGACCCAGTACTTC
abundance: NA; j_gene: TRBJ2-2; v_gene: TRBV2; d_gene: TRBD1; CDR3aa: CATRQGASGELFF; CDR3nt: TGTGCCACCCGACAGGGGGCCTCCGGGGAGCTGTTTTTT
abundance: NA; j_gene: TRBJ2-5; v_gene: TRBV5-6; d_gene: TRBD1; CDR3aa: CASSPQGAETQYF; CDR3nt: TGTGCCAGCAGCCCACAGGGGGCCGAGACCCAGTACTTC
abundance: NA; j_gene: TRBJ2-6; v_gene: TRBV19; d_gene: NA; CDR3aa: CASSRTGLKGANVLTF; CDR3nt: TGTGCCAGTAGTCGCACAGGGCTGAAAGGGGCCAACGTCCTGACTTTC
abundance: NA; j_gene: TRBJ2-7; v_gene: TRBV7-2; d_gene: NA; CDR3aa: CASSLDHSSYEQYF; CDR3nt: TGTGCCAGCAGCTTAGACCACAGCTCCTACGAGCAGTACTTC
abundance: NA; j_gene: TRBJ2-7; v_gene: TRBV7-2; d_gene: TRBD2; CDR3aa: CASSFSGGGSYEQYF; CDR3nt: TGTGCCAGCAGCTTTAGCGGGGGGGGATCCTACGAGCAGTACTTC
abundance: once; j_gene: TRBJ2-3; v_gene: TRBV19; d_gene: TRBD2; CDR3aa: CASRRAGGPRGDTQYF; CDR3nt: TGTGCCAGTAGGAGAGCGGGGGGCCCCAGGGGAGATACGCAGTATTTT
abundance: NA; j_gene: TRBJ2-2; v_gene: TRBV9; d_gene: NA; CDR3aa: CASRGPNTGELFF; CDR3nt: TGTGCCAGCCGGGGTCCCAACACCGGGGAGCTGTTTTTT
abundance: NA; j_gene: TRBJ1-5; v_gene: TRBV5-8; d_gene: TRBD1; CDR3aa: CASSDRQGLRNQPQHF; CDR3nt: TGTGCCAGCAGCGATAGACAGGGTTTACGCAATCAGCCCCAGCATTTT
abundance: NA; j_gene: TRBJ2-5; v_gene: TRBV11-2; d_gene: TRBD2; CDR3aa: CASSPRTSEETQYF; CDR3nt: TGTGCCAGCAGCCCCCGGACTAGCGAGGAGACCCAGTACTTC
abundance: NA; j_gene: TRBJ2-7; v_gene: TRBV2; d_gene: NA; CDR3aa: CASSSDRITSYEQYF; CDR3nt: TGTGCCAGCTCCTCTGACAGGATTACTTCCTACGAGCAGTACTTC
abundance: NA; j_gene: TRBJ2-1; v_gene: TRBV28; d_gene: TRBD1; CDR3aa: CASRRGQDNEQFF; CDR3nt: TGTGCCAGCAGGAGGGGACAGGACAATGAGCAGTTCTTC
abundance: NA; j_gene: TRBJ2-1; v_gene: TRBV18; d_gene: TRBD1; CDR3aa: CASSPVTGGREQFF; CDR3nt: TGTGCCAGCTCACCAGTGACAGGGGGCAGGGAGCAGTTCTTC
abundance: NA; j_gene: TRBJ2-1; v_gene: TRBV30; d_gene: NA; CDR3aa: CAWRRTVYNEQFF; CDR3nt: TGTGCCTGGAGGAGGACAGTTTACAATGAGCAGTTCTTC
abundance: NA; j_gene: TRBJ2-3; v_gene: TRBV5-4; d_gene: TRBD2; CDR3aa: CASSEGGLGLAGEGAPQYF; CDR3nt: TGTGCCAGCTCGGAGGGGGGACTGGGACTAGCGGGGGAGGGCGCTCCGCAGTATTTT
abundance: NA; j_gene: TRBJ2-7; v_gene: TRBV6-5; d_gene: TRBD2; CDR3aa: CASRRSGSDYEQYF; CDR3nt: TGTGCCAGCAGACGAAGCGGGAGCGACTACGAGCAGTACTTC
abundance: NA; j_gene: TRBJ1-1; v_gene: TRBV5-1; d_gene: NA; CDR3aa: CASSLGARGDGTEAFF; CDR3nt: TGCGCCAGCAGCTTGGGGGCCCGGGGGGACGGCACTGAAGCTTTCTTT
abundance: NA; j_gene: TRBJ2-5; v_gene: TRBV28; d_gene: TRBD1; CDR3aa: CASSAGQGIQYF; CDR3nt: TGTGCCAGCAGTGCCGGACAGGGAATCCAGTACTTC
abundance: NA; j_gene: TRBJ2-5; v_gene: TRBV29-1; d_gene: TRBD1; CDR3aa: CSVIPDRVAPYF; CDR3nt: TGCAGCGTTATACCCGACAGGGTAGCTCCGTACTTC
abundance: once; j_gene: TRBJ2-1; v_gene: TRBV6-5; d_gene: TRBD2; CDR3aa: CASSSTGLEGRNEQFF; CDR3nt: TGTGCCAGCAGTTCCACGGGACTAGAGGGGAGGAATGAGCAGTTCTTC
abundance: NA; j_gene: TRBJ1-5; v_gene: TRBV2; d_gene: TRBD1; CDR3aa: CASTPTGGARQPQHF; CDR3nt: TGTGCCAGCACACCGACAGGGGGCGCAAGGCAGCCCCAGCATTTT
abundance: NA; j_gene: TRBJ1-1; v_gene: TRBV4-1; d_gene: NA; CDR3aa: CASSQGAGDTEAFF; CDR3nt: TGCGCCAGCAGCCAGGGGGCAGGGGACACTGAAGCTTTCTTT
abundance: NA; j_gene: TRBJ1-2; v_gene: TRBV2; d_gene: TRBD1; CDR3aa: CASSAQGLGYGYTF; CDR3nt: TGTGCCAGCAGTGCACAGGGGCTCGGCTATGGCTACACCTTC
abundance: NA; j_gene: TRBJ2-7; v_gene: TRBV6-6; d_gene: TRBD1; CDR3aa: CASRGTGQPAYEQYF; CDR3nt: TGTGCCAGCAGGGGTACGGGACAGCCGGCTTACGAGCAGTACTTC
abundance: NA; j_gene: TRBJ1-2; v_gene: TRBV7-2; d_gene: NA; CDR3aa: CASSLEGLYGYTF; CDR3nt: TGTGCCAGCAGCTTAGAGGGGCTTTATGGCTACACCTTC
abundance: NA; j_gene: TRBJ2-7; v_gene: TRBV19; d_gene: TRBD1; CDR3aa: CASSMGTVSEQYF; CDR3nt: TGTGCCAGTAGTATGGGGACAGTCTCCGAGCAGTACTTC
abundance: NA; j_gene: TRBJ2-6; v_gene: TRBV18; d_gene: NA; CDR3aa: CASSGGTPSSGANVLTF; CDR3nt: TGTGCCAGCTCGGGGGGGACACCAAGCTCTGGGGCCAACGTCCTGACTTTC